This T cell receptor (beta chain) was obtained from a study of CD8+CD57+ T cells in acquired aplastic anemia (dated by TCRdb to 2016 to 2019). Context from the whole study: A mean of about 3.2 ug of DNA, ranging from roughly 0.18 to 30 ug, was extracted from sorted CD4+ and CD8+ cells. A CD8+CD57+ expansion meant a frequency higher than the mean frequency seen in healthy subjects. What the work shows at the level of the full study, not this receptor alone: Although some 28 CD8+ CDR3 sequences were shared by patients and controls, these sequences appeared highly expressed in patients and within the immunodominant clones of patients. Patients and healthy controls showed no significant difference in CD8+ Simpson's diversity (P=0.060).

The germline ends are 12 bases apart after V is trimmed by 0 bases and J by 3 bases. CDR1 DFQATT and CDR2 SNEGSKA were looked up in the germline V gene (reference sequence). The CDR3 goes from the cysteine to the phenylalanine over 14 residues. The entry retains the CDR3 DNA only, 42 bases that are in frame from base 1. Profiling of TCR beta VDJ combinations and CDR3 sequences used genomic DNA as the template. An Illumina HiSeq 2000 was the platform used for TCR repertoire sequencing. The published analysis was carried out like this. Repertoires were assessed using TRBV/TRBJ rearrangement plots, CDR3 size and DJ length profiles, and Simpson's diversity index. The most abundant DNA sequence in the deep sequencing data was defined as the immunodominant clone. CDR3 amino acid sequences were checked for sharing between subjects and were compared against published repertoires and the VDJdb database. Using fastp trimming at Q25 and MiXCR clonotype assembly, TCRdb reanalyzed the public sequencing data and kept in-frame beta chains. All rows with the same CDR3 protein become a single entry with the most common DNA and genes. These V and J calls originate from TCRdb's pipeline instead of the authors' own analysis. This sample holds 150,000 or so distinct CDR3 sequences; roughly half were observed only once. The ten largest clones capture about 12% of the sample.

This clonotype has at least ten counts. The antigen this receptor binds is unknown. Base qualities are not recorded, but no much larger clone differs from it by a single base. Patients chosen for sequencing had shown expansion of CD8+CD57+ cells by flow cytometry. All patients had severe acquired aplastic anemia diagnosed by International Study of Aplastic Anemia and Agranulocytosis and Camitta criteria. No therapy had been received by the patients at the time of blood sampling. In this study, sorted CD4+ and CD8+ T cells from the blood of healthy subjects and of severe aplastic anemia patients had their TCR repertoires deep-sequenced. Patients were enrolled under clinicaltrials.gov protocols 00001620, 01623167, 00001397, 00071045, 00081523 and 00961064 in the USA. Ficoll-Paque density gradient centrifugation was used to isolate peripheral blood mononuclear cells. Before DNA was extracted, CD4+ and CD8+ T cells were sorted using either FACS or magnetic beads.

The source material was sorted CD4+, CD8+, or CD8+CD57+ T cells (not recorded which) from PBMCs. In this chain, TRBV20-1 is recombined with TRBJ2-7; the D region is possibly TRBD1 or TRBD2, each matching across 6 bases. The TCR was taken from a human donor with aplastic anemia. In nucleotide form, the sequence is TGCAGTGCTAGAGAACCCAGGGGAGGCTACGAGCAGTACTTC. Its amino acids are CSAREPRGGYEQYF.